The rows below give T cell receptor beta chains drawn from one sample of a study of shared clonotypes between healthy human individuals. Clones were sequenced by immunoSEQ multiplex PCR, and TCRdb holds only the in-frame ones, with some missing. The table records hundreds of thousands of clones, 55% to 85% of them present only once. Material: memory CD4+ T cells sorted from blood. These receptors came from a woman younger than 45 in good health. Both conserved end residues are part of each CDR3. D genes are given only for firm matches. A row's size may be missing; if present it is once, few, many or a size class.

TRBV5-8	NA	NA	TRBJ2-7	CASSTGSRSYEQYF	TGTGCCAGCAGCACAGGTTCGAGGAGCTACGAGCAGTACTTC
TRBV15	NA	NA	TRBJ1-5	CATSIWGGNQPQHF	TGTGCCACCAGCATTTGGGGTGGCAATCAGCCCCAGCATTTT
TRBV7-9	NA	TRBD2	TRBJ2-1	CASSARGAGVVSEQFF	TGTGCCAGCAGCGCCCGGGGAGCGGGAGTGGTTAGTGAGCAGTTCTTC
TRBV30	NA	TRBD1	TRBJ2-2	CAWSVHGTGGSGGELFF	TGTGCCTGGAGTGTACACGGGACAGGGGGCTCTGGCGGGGAGCTGTTTTTT
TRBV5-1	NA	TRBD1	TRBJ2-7	CASSPQTGSYEQYF	TGCGCCAGCAGCCCTCAGACAGGGTCCTACGAGCAGTACTTC
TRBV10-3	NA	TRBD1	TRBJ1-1	CAISTGQMNTEAFF	TGTGCCATCAGTACGGGACAGATGAACACTGAAGCTTTCTTT
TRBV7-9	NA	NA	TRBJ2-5	CASSLQGTETQYF	TGTGCCAGCAGCTTACAGGGGACGGAGACCCAGTACTTC
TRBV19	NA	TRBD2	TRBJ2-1	CASSPRTSGRKAYNEQFF	TGTGCCAGTAGTCCCAGGACTAGCGGGAGAAAAGCCTACAATGAGCAGTTCTTC
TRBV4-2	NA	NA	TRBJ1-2	CASSQDPGGNYGYTF	TGTGCCAGCAGCCAAGACCCAGGAGGAAACTATGGCTACACCTTC
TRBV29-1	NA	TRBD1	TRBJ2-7	CSAVQGAYEQYF	TGCAGCGCCGTACAGGGGGCCTACGAGCAGTACTTC
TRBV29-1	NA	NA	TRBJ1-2	CSVEGGSGGYTF	TGCAGCGTTGAAGGAGGGTCGGGGGGCTACACCTTC
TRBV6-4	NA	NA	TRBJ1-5	CASSEGDGSNQPQHF	TGTGCCAGCAGTGAGGGGGACGGAAGCAATCAGCCCCAGCATTTT
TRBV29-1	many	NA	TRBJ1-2	CSVDQGSGNYGYTF	TGCAGCGTTGACCAGGGCAGCGGTAACTATGGCTACACCTTC
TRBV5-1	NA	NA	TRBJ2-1	CASSFSALDGNEQFF	TGCGCCAGCAGCTTTAGCGCCCTAGACGGCAATGAGCAGTTCTTC
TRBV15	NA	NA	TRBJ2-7	CATSRERTGYEQYF	TGTGCCACCAGCAGAGAGCGGACCGGATACGAGCAGTACTTC
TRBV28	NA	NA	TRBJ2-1	CASSLISGHSYNEQFF	TGTGCCAGCAGTTTGATCAGCGGCCACTCCTACAATGAGCAGTTCTTC
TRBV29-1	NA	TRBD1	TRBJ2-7	CSVVRDRGSYEQYF	TGCAGCGTGGTCCGTGACAGGGGCTCCTACGAGCAGTACTTC
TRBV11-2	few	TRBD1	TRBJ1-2	CASSLMGAGGFDGYTF	TGTGCCAGCAGCTTAATGGGCGCAGGGGGCTTCGATGGCTACACCTTC
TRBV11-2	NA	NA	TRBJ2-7	CASSHRSGYEQYF	TGTGCCAGCAGCCACCGCAGTGGGTACGAGCAGTACTTC
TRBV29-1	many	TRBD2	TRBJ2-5	CSVVTSGRGETQYF	TGCAGCGTAGTGACTAGCGGGAGAGGGGAGACCCAGTACTTC
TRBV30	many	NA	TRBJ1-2	CAWRNSGYGYTF	TGTGCCTGGAGAAACTCTGGATATGGCTACACCTTC
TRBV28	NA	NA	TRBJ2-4	CATLEAQLAKNIQYF	TGTGCCACCCTCGAGGCTCAACTAGCCAAAAACATTCAGTACTTC
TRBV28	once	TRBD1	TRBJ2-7	CASSSPGQGYYEQYF	TGTGCCAGCAGTTCCCCGGGACAGGGATACTACGAGCAGTACTTC
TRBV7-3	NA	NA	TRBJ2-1	CASSLDQGSYNEQFF	TGTGCCAGCAGCTTAGATCAGGGTTCCTACAATGAGCAGTTCTTC
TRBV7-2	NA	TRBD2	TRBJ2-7	CASSSLGLAGGNEQYF	TGTGCCAGCAGTTCTCTCGGGCTAGCGGGAGGAAACGAGCAGTACTTC
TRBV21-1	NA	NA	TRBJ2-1	CASCNEQFF	TGTGCCAGCTGTAATGAGCAGTTCTTC
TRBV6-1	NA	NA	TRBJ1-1	CASREQGDTEAFF	TGTGCCAGCAGGGAACAGGGTGACACTGAAGCTTTCTTT
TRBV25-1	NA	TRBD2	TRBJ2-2	CASSVSGGSGELFF	TGTGCCAGCAGTGTCTCGGGAGGGAGCGGGGAGCTGTTTTTT
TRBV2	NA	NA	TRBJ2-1	CASSLQGLADEQFF	TGTGCCAGCAGCCTACAGGGATTGGCTGATGAGCAGTTCTTC
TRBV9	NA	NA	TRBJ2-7	CASSVETGASYEQYF	TGTGCCAGCAGCGTAGAAACAGGAGCTAGCTACGAGCAGTACTTC
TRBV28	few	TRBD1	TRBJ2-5	CASSRDRGRVETQYF	TGTGCCAGCAGTAGGGACAGGGGGCGGGTGGAGACCCAGTACTTC
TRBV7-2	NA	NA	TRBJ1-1	CASSLGSRLNTEAFF	TGTGCCAGCAGCTTAGGAAGTAGGTTGAACACTGAAGCTTTCTTT
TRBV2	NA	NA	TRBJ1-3	CASSETHVGTGNTIYF	TGTGCCAGCAGTGAAACCCACGTAGGCACTGGAAACACCATATATTTT
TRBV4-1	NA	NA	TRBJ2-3	CASSQGSRTDTQYF	TGCGCCAGCAGCCAAGGGTCCAGGACAGATACGCAGTATTTT
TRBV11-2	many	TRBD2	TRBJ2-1	CASSLRTSGLFF	TGTGCCAGCAGCCTGCGGACTAGCGGCCTGTTCTTC
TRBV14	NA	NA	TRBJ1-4	CASSPTGTLATNEKLFF	TGTGCCAGCAGCCCCACCGGGACACTAGCAACTAATGAAAAACTGTTTTTT
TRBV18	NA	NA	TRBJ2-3	CASSPQEAGDTQYF	TGTGCCAGCTCACCCCAAGAAGCCGGAGATACGCAGTATTTT
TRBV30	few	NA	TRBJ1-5	CAWSYKWTTSYQPQHF	TGTGCCTGGAGTTATAAATGGACGACGAGCTATCAGCCCCAGCATTTT
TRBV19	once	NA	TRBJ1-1	CASSRLGRGSEAFF	TGTGCCAGTAGTAGGCTGGGGCGGGGCTCTGAAGCTTTCTTT
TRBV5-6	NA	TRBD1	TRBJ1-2	CASSLVLGGGNYGYTF	TGTGCCAGCAGCTTGGTCTTAGGGGGCGGCAACTATGGCTACACCTTC